This note documents a single T cell receptor beta chain sequence. Its antigen target is currently unknown. The conserved closing phenylalanine or tryptophan is absent in this CDR3, likely reflecting a read error. The data are from a study of tumor and adjacent non-tumor tissue in lung cancer listed by TCRdb under 2018. General notes on the study: Of the cohort, 11 to 12 patients had adenocarcinoma, 2 had squamous cell carcinoma and 1 had small cell lung cancer. The study compared bulk TCRbeta repertoires between lung tumor tissue and matched distant non-tumor lung tissue from approximately 14 lung cancer patients. Fewer than 35 paired specimens, one tumor and one normal lung sample per patient, were profiled by TCRbeta CDR3 sequencing. The 15 enrolled patients, of whom some ten were men and 5 were women, were aged about 30 to 80 years and were diagnosed with TNM stage I to III disease. A total of around 130,000,000 productive TCRbeta reads were generated by sequencing, corresponding to an average of roughly 4 million reads per sample. The paper's findings and limits, for the study overall: In normal lung, the top 100 clones accounted for a significantly larger cumulative share of the repertoire than in tumor tissue. With only approximately 15 patients in the cohort, the authors noted that larger samples and more detailed clinical data are needed. The sequencing platform is not named in the methods, and unique molecular identifiers are not mentioned. Significantly higher TCR diversity was found in younger patients, and higher tumor TCR diversity was associated with shorter overall and disease-free survival. Because peripheral blood was not sequenced, the blood TCRbeta repertoires of the lung cancer patients in the study went unexamined. TCR diversity (inverse Simpson) was significantly higher in tumor than in normal lung tissue (around 450 vs 160, P = 0.0075, Mann-Whitney U test).

RNA was extracted from bulk unsorted tissue and checked for quality with a NanoDrop ND-1000 and an Agilent 2100. For the normal lung samples, distant non-tumor tissue was collected more than 3 cm away from the tumor edge. The donors were newly diagnosed lung cancer patients admitted for thoracic surgery in China from August to November 2014 who had not received prior chemotherapy. Patients with previous radiotherapy or chemotherapy, or with another concurrent cancer, were excluded from the study. Surgical tissue pieces of roughly 1-2.3 cm3 were preserved in RNAlater solution and stored at -80 °C until use. Receptor amplification or capture employed multiplex PCR. Instrument used: Illumina HiSeq 2500. TCRbeta libraries were constructed through three rounds of nested PCR with primers (Table S4) according to protocols adapted from ARM-PCR. Before sequencing, PCR products of 200-500 bp were excised from the gel and purified with the QIAquick gel extraction kit. In the authors' own workflow: Reads were cleaned using Trimmomatic, were merged into complete CDR3 sequences using FLASH, and were assigned to V(D)J germline segments using MiTCR. Clonal diversity was calculated as the inverse Simpson's index using VDJtools. In-frame sequences without a premature stop codon were defined as productive reads. The public reads were reprocessed in TCRdb via fastp at Q25 and MiXCR, keeping in-frame beta chains. Each CDR3 protein appears once, grouped with its most common genes and DNA. It is TCRdb's table, rather than the study itself, that gives the V and J calls and clone size. A total of approximately 100,000 distinct CDR3 sequences appear in this sample, approximately 60% of them only once. The ten largest make up approximately 18% of the sample.

The CDR3 is 12 residues long, counting both termini. Kept here is only the CDR3 DNA, which spans 36 bases and is read in frame from base 1. CDR1 and CDR2 (SGHAT, FQNNGV) derive from the germline V gene. The V and J ends are trimmed by 5 bases and 7 bases, leaving 9 bases between them. The rearrangement combines TRBV11-2 with TRBJ2-1; no D gene is confidently identified. Sequencing was performed on distant non-tumor lung tissue. This TCR was sampled from a young man with non-small cell lung cancer. The base sequence is TGTGCCAGCAGCCCCCGCCGTAATGAGCAGTTCTAC. Its protein is CASSPRRNEQFY.